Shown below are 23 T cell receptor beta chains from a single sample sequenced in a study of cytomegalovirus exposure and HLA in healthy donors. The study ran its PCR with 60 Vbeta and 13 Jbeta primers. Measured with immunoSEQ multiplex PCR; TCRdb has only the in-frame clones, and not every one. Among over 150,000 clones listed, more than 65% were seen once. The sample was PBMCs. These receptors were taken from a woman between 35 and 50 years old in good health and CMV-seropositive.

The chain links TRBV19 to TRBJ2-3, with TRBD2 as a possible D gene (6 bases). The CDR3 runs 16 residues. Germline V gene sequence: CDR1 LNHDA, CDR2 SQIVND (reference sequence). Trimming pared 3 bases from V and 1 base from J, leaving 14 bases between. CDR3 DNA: TGTGCCAGTAGTATGACCCCAACGGGGGGCACAGATACGCAGTATTTT. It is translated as CASSMTPTGGTDTQYF.

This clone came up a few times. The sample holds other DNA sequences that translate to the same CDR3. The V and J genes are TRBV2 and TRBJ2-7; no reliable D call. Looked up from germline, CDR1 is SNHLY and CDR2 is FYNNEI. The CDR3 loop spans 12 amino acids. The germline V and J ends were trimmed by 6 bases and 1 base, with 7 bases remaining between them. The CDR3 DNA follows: TGTGCCAGCAGAGACAATTCCTACGAGCAGTACTTC. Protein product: CASRDNSYEQYF.

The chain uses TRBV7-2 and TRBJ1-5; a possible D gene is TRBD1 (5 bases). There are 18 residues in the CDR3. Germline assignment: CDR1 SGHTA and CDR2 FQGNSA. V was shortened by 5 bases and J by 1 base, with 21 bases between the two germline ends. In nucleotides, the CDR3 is TGTGCCAGCAGCCTACCACTTGCCGGGGGATTAAGCAATCAGCCCCAGCATTTT. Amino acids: CASSLPLAGGLSNQPQHF.

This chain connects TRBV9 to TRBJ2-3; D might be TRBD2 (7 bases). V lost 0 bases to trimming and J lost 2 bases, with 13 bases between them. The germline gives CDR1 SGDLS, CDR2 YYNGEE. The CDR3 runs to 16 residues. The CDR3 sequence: CASSVEVGGLTDTQYF. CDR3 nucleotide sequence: TGTGCCAGCAGCGTAGAAGTGGGGGGGCTCACAGATACGCAGTATTTT.

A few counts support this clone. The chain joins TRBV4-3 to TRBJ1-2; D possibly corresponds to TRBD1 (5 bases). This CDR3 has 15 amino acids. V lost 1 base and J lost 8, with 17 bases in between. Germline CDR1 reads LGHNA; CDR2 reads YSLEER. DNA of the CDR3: TGCGCCAGCAGCCAAGCTTTTACGTCCAGGGAAGGCTACACCTTC. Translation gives CASSQAFTSREGYTF.

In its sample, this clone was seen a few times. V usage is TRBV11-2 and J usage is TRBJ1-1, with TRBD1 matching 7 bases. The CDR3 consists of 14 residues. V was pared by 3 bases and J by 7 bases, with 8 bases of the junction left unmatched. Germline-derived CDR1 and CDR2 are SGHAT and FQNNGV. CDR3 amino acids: CASSFYSTGLEAFF. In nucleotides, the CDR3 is TGTGCCAGCAGCTTCTACTCGACAGGGCTTGAAGCTTTCTTT.

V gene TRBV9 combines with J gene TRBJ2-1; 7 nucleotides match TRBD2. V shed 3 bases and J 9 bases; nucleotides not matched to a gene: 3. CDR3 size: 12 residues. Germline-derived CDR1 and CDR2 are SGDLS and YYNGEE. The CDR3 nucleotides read TGTGCCAGCAGCGCGTCTAGCGGTGAGCAGTTCTTC. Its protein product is CASSASSGEQFF.

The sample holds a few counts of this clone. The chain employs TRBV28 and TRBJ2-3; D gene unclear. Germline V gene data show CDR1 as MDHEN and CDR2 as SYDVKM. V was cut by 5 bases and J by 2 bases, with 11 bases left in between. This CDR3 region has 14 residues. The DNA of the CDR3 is TGTGCCAGCAGTGTACTGGTTTCCACAGATACGCAGTATTTT. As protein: CASSVLVSTDTQYF.

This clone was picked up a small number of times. DNA of the CDR3: TGTGCCAGCTCACCGGACAGGTTAGAAGCTTTCTTT. It codes for CASSPDRLEAFF. The rearrangement joins TRBV18 to TRBJ1-1, with 7 bases identical to TRBD1. CDR3 length: 12 amino acids. Germline CDR1 reads KGHSH; CDR2 reads LQKENI. V lost 3 bases to trimming and J lost 8 bases; unmatched junction nucleotides: 3.

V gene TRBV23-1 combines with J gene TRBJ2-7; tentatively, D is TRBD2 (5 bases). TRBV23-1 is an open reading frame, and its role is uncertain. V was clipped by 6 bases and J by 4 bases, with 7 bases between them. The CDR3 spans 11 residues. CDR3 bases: TGCGCCAGCAGCCGCGGGTACGAGCAGTACTTC. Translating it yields CASSRGYEQYF.

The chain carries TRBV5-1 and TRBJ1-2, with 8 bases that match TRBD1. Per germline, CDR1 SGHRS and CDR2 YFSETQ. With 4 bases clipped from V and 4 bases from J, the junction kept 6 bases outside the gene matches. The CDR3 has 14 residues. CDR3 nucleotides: TGCGCCAGCAGCACCGGGACAGGTCTCTATGGCTACACCTTC. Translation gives CASSTGTGLYGYTF.

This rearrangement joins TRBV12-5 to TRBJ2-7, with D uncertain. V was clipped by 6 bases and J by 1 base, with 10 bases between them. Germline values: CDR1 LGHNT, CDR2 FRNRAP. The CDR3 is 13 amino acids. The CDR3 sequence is CASGSTPSYEQYF. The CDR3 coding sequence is TGTGCTAGTGGCTCGACACCGTCCTACGAGCAGTACTTC.

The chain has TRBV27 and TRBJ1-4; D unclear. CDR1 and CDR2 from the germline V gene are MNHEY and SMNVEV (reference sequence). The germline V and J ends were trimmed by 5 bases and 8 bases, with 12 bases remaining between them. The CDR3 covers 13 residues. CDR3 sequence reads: CASSLRVTEKLFF. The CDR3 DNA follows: TGTGCCAGCAGTCTCCGGGTAACGGAAAAACTGTTTTTT.

The CDR3 sequence is CASSVIPKGGNTGELFF. CDR3 nucleotide sequence: TGTGCCAGCAGTGTCATCCCGAAGGGAGGTAACACCGGGGAGCTGTTTTTT. The V call is TRBV2, the J call TRBJ2-2; D is perhaps TRBD2 (6 bases). CDR1 is SNHLY and CDR2 is FYNNEI in the germline V gene. Trimming left V 4 bases short and J 2 bases short, with 17 bases between. This CDR3 region has 17 residues.

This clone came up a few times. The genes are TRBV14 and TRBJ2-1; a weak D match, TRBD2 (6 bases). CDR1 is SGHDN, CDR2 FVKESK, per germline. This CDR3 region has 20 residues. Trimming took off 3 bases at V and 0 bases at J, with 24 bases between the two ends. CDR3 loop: CASSQYGGSGRHLSYNEQFF. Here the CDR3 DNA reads TGTGCCAGCAGCCAGTACGGGGGTAGCGGTAGGCATCTCTCCTACAATGAGCAGTTCTTC.

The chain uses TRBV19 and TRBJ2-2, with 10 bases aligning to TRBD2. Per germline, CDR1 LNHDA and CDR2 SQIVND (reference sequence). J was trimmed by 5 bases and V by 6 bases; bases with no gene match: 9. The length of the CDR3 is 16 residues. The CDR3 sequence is CASRAPGLASTGELFF. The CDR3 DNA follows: TGTGCCAGTAGGGCCCCGGGACTAGCGTCGACCGGGGAGCTGTTTTTT.

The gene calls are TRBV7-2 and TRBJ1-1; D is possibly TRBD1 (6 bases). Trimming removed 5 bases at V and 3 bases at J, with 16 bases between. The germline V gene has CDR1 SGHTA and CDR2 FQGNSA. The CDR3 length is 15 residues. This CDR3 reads CASSPPGAGDTEAFF. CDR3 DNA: TGTGCCAGCAGCCCCCCTGGGGCAGGGGACACTGAAGCTTTCTTT.

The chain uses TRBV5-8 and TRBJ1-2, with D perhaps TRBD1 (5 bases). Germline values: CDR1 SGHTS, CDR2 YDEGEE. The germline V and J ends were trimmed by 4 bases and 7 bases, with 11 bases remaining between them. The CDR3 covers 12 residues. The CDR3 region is CASSPLGVGYTF. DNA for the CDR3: TGTGCCAGCAGCCCTTTAGGGGTTGGCTACACCTTC.

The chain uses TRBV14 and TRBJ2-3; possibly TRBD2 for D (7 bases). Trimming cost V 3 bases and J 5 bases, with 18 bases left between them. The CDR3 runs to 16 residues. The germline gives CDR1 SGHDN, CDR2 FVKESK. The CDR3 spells CASSQRFRGARDTQYF. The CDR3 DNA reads TGTGCCAGCAGCCAGCGATTTCGGGGGGCACGAGATACGCAGTATTTT.

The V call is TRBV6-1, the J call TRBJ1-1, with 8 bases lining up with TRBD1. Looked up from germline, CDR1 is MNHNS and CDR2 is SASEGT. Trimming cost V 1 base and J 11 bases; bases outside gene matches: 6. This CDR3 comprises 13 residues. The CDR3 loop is CASSEDRGGRAFF. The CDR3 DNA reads TGTGCCAGCAGTGAAGACAGGGGGGGGAGGGCTTTCTTT.

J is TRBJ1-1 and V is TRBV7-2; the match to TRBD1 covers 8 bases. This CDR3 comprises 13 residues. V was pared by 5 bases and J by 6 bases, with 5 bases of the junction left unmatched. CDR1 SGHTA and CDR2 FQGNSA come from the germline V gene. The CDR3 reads CASSPDRDAEAFF. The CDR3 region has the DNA TGTGCCAGCAGCCCGGACAGGGACGCTGAAGCTTTCTTT. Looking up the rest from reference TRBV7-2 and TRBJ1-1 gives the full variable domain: GAGVSQSPSNKVTEKGKDVELRCDPISGHTALYWYRQSLGQGLEFLIYFQGNSAPDKSGLPSDRFSAERTGGSVSTLTIQRTQQEDSAVYLCASSPDRDAEAFFGQGTRLTVV.

The CDR3 region has the DNA TGTGCCAGCAGTTCCCAGCCAGGGGCCGCGGGCGGCAATCAGCCCCAGCATTTT. It encodes CASSSQPGAAGGNQPQHF. This rearrangement joins TRBV28 to TRBJ1-5; the D gene is possibly TRBD1 (6 bases). With 4 bases removed from V and 2 bases from J, the gap between germline ends came to 21 bases. The CDR3 totals 18 residues. Germline V gives CDR1 MDHEN, CDR2 SYDVKM.

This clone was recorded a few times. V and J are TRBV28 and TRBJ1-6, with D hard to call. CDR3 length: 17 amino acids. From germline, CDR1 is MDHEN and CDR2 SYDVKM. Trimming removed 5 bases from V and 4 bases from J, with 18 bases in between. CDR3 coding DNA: TGTGCCAGCAGTCCCCTGGTAGGGAGTAATTATAATTCACCCCTCCACTTT. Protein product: CASSPLVGSNYNSPLHF.